This passage covers 4 T cell receptor beta chains from one sample sequenced in a study of shared clonotypes between healthy human individuals. Profiled with immunoSEQ multiplex PCR; TCRdb holds only in-frame clones, not every one. The repertoire holds 1.4 million or so clones, with about 98.5% as singletons. Sequenced sample: naive CD4+ T cells sorted from blood. The subset here: CD45RA+ positively selected. These receptors came from a man aged 25 to 45 in good health.

The CDR3 region has the DNA TGTGCCAGCTCTGGGCGGGAACGAGACACCGGGGAGCTGTTTTTT. Translated: CASSGRERDTGELFF. The chain employs TRBV19 and TRBJ2-2; D may be TRBD2 (6 bases). Trimming cost V 9 bases and J 3 bases, with 17 bases left between them. CDR3 size: 15 residues. In germline, CDR1 is LNHDA, CDR2 SQIVND (reference sequence).

The gene calls are TRBV11-2 and TRBJ2-1, with 12 bases identical to TRBD2. V was pared by 5 bases and J by 9 bases, with 14 bases of the junction left unmatched. Germline CDR1 SGHAT, CDR2 FQNNGV. This CDR3 contains 17 residues. The CDR3 is CASSLLAGGHGVGEQFF. In nucleotides, the CDR3 is TGTGCCAGCAGCCTCCTAGCGGGAGGGCACGGTGTTGGTGAGCAGTTCTTC. The full variable domain, its missing parts supplied by reference TRBV11-2 and TRBJ2-1, is EAGVAQSPRYKIIEKRQSVAFWCNPISGHATLYWYQQILGQGPKLLIQFQNNGVVDDSQLPKDRFSAERLKGVDSTLKIQPAKLEDSAVYLCASSLLAGGHGVGEQFFGPGTRLTVL.

V usage is TRBV5-8 and J usage is TRBJ1-4; 9 bases are shared with TRBD1. CDR3 length: 16 residues. The V gene end was trimmed by 3 bases and the J gene end by 0 bases; junction bases not matched to a gene: 3. CDR1 is SGHTS, CDR2 YDEGEE, per germline. CDR3 amino acids: CASSSGQGSTNEKLFF. The CDR3 DNA reads TGTGCCAGCAGCTCCGGACAGGGGTCAACTAATGAAAAACTGTTTTTT.

This sequence joins TRBV7-3 and TRBJ2-1; TRBD2 matches 13 bases. This CDR3 is built from 19 residues. The germline V gene encodes CDR1 SGHTA and CDR2 FQGTGA. J lost 8 bases, V lost 5 bases, and 18 bases had no gene match. The CDR3 loop is CASSLPRTPLAGGPDEQFF. The CDR3 region has the DNA TGTGCCAGCAGCCTACCTCGGACACCACTAGCGGGAGGGCCAGATGAGCAGTTCTTC.